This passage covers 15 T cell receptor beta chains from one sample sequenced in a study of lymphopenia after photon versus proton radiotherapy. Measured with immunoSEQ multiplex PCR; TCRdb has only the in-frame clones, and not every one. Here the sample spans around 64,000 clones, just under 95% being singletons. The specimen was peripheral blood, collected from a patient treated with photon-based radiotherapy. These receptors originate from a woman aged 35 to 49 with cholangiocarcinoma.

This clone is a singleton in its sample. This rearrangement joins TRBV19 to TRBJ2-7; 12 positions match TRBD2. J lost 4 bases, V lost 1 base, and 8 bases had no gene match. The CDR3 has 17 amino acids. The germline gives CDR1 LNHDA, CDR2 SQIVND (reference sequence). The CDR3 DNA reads TGTGCCAGTAGTATAGGGACTAGCGGGAAGACCGTTTACGAGCAGTACTTC. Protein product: CASSIGTSGKTVYEQYF. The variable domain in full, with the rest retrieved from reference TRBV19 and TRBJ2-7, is DGGITQSPKYLFRKEGQNVTLSCEQNLNHDAMYWYRQDPGQGLRLIYYSQIVNDFQKGDIAEGYSVSREKKESFPLTVTSAQKNPTAFYLCASSIGTSGKTVYEQYFGPGTRLTVT.

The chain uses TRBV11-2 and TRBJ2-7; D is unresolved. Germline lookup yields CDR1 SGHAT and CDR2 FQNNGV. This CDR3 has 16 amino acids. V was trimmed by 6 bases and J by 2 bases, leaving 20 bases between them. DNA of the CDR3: TGTGCCAGCAGTCCTACCGGCTCTTCCGTCCCCTACGAGCAGTACTTC. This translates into CASSPTGSSVPYEQYF.

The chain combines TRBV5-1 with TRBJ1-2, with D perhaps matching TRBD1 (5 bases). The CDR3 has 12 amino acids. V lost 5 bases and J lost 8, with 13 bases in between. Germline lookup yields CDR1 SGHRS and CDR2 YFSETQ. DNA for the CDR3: TGCGCCAGCAGTGAACCAGGGAGAGGCTACACCTTC. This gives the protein CASSEPGRGYTF.

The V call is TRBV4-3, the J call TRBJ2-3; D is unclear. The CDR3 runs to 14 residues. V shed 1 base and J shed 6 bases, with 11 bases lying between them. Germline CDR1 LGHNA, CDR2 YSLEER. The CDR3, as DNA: TGCGCCAGCAGCCAAGGCTTTGGCGGTGATACGCAGTATTTT. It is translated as CASSQGFGGDTQYF.

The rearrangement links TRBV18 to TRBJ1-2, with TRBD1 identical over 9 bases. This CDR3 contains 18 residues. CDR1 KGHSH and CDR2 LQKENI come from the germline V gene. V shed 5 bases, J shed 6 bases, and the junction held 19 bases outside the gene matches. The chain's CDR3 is CASSTATGGKGLVDGYTF. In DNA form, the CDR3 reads TGTGCCAGCTCAACAGCCACAGGGGGCAAGGGGTTGGTTGATGGCTACACCTTC.

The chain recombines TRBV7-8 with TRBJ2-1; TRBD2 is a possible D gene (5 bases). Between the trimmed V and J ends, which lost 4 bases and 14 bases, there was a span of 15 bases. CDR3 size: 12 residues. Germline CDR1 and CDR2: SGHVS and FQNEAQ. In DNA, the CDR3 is TGTGCCAGCAGCTCCCCCGCGCACGGGAAGTTCTTC. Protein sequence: CASSSPAHGKFF.

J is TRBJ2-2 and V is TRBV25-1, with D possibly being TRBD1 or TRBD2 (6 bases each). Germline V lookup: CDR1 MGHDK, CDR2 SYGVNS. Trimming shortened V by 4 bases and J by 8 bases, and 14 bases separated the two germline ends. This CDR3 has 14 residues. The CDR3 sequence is CASSGLRGVGELFF. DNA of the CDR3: TGTGCCAGCAGTGGATTGAGGGGGGTAGGGGAGCTGTTTTTT.

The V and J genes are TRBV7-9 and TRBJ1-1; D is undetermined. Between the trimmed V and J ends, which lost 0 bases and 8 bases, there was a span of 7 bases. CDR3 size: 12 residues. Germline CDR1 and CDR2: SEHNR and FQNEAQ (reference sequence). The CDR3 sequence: CASSLADGEAFF. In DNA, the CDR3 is TGTGCCAGCAGCTTAGCGGACGGGGAAGCTTTCTTT.

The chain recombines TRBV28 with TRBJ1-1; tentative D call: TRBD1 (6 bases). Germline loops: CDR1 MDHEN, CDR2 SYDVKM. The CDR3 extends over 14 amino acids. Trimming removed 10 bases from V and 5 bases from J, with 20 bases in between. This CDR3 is CATRGRGGGTEAFF. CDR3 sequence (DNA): TGTGCCACCCGCGGGAGAGGGGGAGGGACTGAAGCTTTCTTT. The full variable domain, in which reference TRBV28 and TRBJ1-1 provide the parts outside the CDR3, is DVKVTQSSRYLVKRTGEKVFLECVQDMDHENMFWYRQDPGLGLRLIYFSYDVKMKEKGDIPEGYSVSREKKERFSLILESASTNQTSMYLCATRGRGGGTEAFFGQGTRLTVV.

The chain's CDR3 is CASSRTTSSYNEQFF. CDR3 in DNA: TGCGCCAGCAGCCGGACTACTAGCTCCTACAATGAGCAGTTCTTC. The chain recombines TRBV5-1 with TRBJ2-1, with TRBD2 as a possible D gene (6 bases). This CDR3 is built from 15 residues. Trimming shortened V by 4 bases and J by 0 bases, and 11 bases separated the two germline ends. CDR1 is SGHRS and CDR2 is YFSETQ in the germline V gene.

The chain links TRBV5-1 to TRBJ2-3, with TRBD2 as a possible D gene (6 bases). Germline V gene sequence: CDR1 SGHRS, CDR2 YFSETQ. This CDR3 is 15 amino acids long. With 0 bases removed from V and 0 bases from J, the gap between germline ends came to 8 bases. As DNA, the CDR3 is TGCGCCAGCAGCTTGGCCGGGAGAAGCACAGATACGCAGTATTTT. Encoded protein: CASSLAGRSTDTQYF.

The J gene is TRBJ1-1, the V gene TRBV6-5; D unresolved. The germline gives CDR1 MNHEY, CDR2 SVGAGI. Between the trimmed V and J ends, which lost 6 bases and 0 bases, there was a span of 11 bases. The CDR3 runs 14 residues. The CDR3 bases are TGTGCCAGCAGCCTAGACAACATGAACACTGAAGCTTTCTTT. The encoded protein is CASSLDNMNTEAFF.

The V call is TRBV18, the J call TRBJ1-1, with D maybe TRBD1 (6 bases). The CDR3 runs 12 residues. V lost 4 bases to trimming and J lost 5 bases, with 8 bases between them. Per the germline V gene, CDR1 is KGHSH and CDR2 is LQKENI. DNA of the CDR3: TGTGCCAGCTCACTACAGGGTACTGAAGCTTTCTTT. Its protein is CASSLQGTEAFF.

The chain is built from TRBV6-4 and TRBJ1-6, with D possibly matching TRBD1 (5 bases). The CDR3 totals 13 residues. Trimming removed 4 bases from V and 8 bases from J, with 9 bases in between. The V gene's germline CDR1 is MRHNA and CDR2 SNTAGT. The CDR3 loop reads CASSAVRDSPLHF. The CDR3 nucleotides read TGTGCCAGCAGTGCCGTCAGGGATTCACCCCTCCACTTT.

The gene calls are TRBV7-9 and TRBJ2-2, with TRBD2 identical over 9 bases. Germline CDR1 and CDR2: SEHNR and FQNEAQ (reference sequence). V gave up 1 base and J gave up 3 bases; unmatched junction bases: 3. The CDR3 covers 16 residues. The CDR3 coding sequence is TGTGCCAGCAGCTTAGGGCAGCGGGAGGACACCGGGGAGCTGTTTTTT. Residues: CASSLGQREDTGELFF. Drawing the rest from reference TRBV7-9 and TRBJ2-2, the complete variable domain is DTGVSQNPRHKITKRGQNVTFRCDPISEHNRLYWYRQTLGQGPEFLTYFQNEAQLEKSRLLSDRFSAERPKGSFSTLEIQRTEQGDSAMYLCASSLGQREDTGELFFGEGSRLTVL.